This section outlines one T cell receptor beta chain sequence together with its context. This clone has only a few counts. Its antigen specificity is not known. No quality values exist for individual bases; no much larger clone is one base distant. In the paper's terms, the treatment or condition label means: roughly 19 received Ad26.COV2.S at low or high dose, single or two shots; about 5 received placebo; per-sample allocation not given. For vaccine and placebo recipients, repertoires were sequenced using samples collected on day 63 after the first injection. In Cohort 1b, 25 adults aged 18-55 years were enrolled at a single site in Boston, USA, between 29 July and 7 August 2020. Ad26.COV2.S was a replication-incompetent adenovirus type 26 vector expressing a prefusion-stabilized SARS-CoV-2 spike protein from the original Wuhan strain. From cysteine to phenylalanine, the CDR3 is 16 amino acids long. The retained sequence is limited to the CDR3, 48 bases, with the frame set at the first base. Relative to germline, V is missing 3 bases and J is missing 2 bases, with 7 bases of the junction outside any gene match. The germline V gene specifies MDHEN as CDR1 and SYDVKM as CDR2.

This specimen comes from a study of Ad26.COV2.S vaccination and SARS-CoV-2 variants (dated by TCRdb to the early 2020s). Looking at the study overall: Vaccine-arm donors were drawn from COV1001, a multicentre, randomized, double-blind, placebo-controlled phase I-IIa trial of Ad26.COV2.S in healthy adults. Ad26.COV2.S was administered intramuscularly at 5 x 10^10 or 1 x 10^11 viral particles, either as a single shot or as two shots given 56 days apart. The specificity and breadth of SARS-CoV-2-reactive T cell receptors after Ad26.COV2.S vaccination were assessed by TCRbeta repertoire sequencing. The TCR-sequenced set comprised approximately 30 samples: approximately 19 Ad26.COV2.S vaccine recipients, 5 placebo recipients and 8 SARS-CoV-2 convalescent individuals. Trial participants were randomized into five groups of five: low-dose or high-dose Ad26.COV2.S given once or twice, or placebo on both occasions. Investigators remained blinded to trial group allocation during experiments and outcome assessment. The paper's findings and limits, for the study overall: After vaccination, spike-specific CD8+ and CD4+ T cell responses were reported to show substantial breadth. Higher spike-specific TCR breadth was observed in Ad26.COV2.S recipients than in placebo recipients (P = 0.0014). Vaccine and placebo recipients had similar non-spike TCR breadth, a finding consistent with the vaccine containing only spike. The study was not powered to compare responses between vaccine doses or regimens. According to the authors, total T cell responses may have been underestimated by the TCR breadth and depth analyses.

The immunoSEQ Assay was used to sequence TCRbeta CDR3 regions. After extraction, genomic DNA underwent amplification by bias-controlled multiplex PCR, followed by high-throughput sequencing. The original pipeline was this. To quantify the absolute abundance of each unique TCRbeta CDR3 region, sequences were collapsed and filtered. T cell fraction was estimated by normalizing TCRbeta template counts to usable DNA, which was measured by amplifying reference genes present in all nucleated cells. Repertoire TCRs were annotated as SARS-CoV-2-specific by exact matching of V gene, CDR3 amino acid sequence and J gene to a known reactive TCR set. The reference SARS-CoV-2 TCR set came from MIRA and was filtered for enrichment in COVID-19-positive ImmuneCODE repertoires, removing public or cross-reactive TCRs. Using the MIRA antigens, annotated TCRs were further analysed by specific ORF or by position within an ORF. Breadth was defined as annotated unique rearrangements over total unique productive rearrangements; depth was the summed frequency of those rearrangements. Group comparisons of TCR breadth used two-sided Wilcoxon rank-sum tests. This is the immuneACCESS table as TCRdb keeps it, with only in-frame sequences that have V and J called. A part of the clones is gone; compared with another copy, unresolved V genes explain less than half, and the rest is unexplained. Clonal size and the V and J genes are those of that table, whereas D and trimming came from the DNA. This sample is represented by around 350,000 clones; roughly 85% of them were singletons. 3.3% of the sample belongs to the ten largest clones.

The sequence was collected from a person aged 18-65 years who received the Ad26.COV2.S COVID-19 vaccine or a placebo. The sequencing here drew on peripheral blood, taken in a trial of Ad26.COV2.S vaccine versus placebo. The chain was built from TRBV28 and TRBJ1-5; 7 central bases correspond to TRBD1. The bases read TGTGCCAGCAGTTTGTCGACAGGGCTAGGCAATCAGCCCCAGCATTTT. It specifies CASSLSTGLGNQPQHF. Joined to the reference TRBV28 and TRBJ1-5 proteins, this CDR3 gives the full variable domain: DVKVTQSSRYLVKRTGEKVFLECVQDMDHENMFWYRQDPGLGLRLIYFSYDVKMKEKGDIPEGYSVSREKKERFSLILESASTNQTSMYLCASSLSTGLGNQPQHFGDGTRLSIL.